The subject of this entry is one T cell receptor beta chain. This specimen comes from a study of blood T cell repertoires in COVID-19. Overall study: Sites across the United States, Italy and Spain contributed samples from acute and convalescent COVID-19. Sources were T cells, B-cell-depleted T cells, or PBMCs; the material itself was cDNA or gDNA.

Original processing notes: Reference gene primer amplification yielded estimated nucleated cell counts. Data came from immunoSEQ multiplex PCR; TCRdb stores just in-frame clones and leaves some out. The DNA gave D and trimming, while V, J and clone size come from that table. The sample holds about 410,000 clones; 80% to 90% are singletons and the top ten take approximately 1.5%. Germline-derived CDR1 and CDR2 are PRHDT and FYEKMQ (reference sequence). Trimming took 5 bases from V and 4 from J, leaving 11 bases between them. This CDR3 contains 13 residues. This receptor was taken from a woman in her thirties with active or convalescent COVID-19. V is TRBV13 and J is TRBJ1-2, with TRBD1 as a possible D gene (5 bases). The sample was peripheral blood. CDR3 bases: TGTGCCAGCAGCCCTAGGGACTTCTATGGCTACACCTTC. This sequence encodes CASSPRDFYGYTF.